This TCR beta chain was obtained from a study of shared clonotypes between healthy human individuals. Together with CD45RO+ cells, CCR7-negative CD45RA+ TemRA cells were included in CD8 memory. This CDR3 spans 17 amino acids. V gave up 4 bases and J gave up 1 base, with 19 bases separating them. Germline CDR1 reads SGHVS; CDR2 reads FQNEAQ. The authors split each subset's genomic DNA evenly across several immunoSEQ plates. The table came from immunoSEQ multiplex PCR; TCRdb's copy has only in-frame clones and leaves some out. Of about 690,000 clones in the sample, roughly 87% were seen once. The chain recombines TRBV7-8 with TRBJ1-1; D might be TRBD1 (5 bases). Material for sequencing was memory CD8+ T cells from PBMCs. Subset specified: CD45RO+ cells pooled with CCR7-negative TemRA cells. This TCR was recovered from a man younger than 30 in good health. Some clones in this sample may be carry-over from other donors' samples. The CDR3 DNA is TGTGCCAGCAGCTCGAAGAGTTCTCAGGGTCCGAACACTGAAGCTTTCTTT. Protein: CASSSKSSQGPNTEAFF.